This T cell receptor beta chain was observed in a study of cytomegalovirus exposure and HLA in healthy donors. The PCR employed 60 Vbeta primers together with 13 Jbeta primers. The protocol was immunoSEQ multiplex PCR, while the TCRdb copy is restricted to in-frame clones and leaves out a portion. The sample shows about 230,000 clones, more than 75% of them seen only once. This clone appeared a few times. What was sequenced was PBMCs. The source is a human donor in good health.

The DNA of the CDR3 is TGCGCCAGCAGCCCCGGGACAGAGCCTACGGTCACTGAAGCTTTCTTT. It translates to CASSPGTEPTVTEAFF. The rearrangement links TRBV5-1 to TRBJ1-1; 7 bases fit TRBD1. V dropped 4 bases and J dropped 4; count of bases not matched to a gene: 13. The CDR3 is made up of 16 amino acids. The germline gives CDR1 SGHRS, CDR2 YFSETQ. The complete variable domain, with remaining parts taken from reference TRBV5-1 and TRBJ1-1, reads KAGVTQTPRYLIKTRGQQVTLSCSPISGHRSVSWYQQTPGQGLQFLFEYFSETQRNKGNFPGRFSGRQFSNSRSEMNVSTLELGDSALYLCASSPGTEPTVTEAFFGQGTRLTVV.